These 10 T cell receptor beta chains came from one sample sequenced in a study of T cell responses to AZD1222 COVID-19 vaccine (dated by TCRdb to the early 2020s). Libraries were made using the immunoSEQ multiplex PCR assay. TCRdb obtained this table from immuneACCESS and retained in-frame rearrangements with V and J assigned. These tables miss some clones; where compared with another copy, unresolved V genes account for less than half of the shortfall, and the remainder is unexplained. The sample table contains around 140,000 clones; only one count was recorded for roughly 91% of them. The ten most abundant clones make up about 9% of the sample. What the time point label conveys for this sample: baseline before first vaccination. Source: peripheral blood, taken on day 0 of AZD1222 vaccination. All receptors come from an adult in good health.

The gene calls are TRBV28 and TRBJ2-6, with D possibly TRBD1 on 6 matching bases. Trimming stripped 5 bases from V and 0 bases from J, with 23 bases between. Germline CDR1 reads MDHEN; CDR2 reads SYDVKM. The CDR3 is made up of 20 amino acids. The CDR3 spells CASSRRRQVPVASGANVLTF. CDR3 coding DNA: TGTGCCAGCAGTCGGCGGCGACAGGTTCCTGTGGCCTCTGGGGCCAACGTCCTGACTTTC.

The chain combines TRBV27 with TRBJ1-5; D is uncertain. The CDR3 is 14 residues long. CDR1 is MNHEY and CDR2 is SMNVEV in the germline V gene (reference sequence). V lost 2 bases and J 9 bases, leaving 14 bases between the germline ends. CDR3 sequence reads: CASSLGGSYWPQHF. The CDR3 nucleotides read TGTGCCAGCAGTTTAGGAGGGTCGTATTGGCCCCAGCATTTT.

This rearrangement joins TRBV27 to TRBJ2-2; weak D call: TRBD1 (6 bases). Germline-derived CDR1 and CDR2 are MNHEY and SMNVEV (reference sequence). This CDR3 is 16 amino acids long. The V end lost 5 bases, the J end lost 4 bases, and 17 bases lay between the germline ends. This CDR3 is CASSNRQVLSTGELFF. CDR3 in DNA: TGTGCCAGCAGTAATAGACAGGTCCTGTCCACCGGGGAGCTGTTTTTT.

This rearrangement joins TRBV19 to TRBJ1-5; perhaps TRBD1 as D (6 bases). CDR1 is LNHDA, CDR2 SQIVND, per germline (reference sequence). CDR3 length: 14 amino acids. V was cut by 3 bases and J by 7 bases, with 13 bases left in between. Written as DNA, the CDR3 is TGTGCCAGTAGTATTGGGGGGCGAGGACAGCCCCAGCATTTT. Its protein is CASSIGGRGQPQHF. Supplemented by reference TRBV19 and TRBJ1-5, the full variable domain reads DGGITQSPKYLFRKEGQNVTLSCEQNLNHDAMYWYRQDPGQGLRLIYYSQIVNDFQKGDIAEGYSVSREKKESFPLTVTSAQKNPTAFYLCASSIGGRGQPQHFGDGTRLSIL.

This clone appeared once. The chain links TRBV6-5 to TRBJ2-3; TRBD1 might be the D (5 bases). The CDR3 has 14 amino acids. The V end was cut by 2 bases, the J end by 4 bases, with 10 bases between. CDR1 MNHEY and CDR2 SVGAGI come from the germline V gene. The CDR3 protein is CASSYLEGADTQYF. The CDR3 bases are TGTGCCAGCAGTTACCTAGAAGGGGCAGATACGCAGTATTTT.

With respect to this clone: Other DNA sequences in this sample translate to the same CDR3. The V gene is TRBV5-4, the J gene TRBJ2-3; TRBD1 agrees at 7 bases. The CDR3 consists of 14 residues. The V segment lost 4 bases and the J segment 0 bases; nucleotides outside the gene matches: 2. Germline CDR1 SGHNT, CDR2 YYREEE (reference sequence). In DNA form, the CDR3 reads TGTGCCAGCAGCCGACAGGGTAGCACAGATACGCAGTATTTT. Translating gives CASSRQGSTDTQYF.

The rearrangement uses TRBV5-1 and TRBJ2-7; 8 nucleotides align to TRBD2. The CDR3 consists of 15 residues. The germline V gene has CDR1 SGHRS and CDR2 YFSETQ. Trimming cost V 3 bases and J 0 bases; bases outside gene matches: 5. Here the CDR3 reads CASSSSGGSSYEQYF. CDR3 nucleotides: TGCGCCAGCAGCTCCAGCGGGGGAAGCTCCTACGAGCAGTACTTC.

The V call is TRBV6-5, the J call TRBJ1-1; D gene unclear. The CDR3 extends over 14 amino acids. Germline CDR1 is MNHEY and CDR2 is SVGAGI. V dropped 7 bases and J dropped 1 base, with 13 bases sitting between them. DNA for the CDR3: TGTGCCAGCACTTTTCAGGAGACGAACACTGAAGCTTTCTTT. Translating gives CASTFQETNTEAFF.

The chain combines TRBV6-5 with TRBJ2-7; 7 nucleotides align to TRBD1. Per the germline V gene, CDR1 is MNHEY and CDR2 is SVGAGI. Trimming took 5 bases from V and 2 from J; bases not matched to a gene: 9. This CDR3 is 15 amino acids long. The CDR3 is CASSSLVTGPYEQYF. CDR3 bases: TGTGCCAGCAGTAGTCTGGTGACAGGGCCCTACGAGCAGTACTTC.

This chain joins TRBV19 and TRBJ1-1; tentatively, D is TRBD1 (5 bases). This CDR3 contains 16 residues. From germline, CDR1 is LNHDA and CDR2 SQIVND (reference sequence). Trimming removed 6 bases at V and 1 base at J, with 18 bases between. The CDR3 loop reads CASRPQQRGTNTEAFF. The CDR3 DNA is TGTGCCAGTAGACCACAACAGCGGGGGACGAACACTGAAGCTTTCTTT. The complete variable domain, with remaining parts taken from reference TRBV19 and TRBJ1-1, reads DGGITQSPKYLFRKEGQNVTLSCEQNLNHDAMYWYRQDPGQGLRLIYYSQIVNDFQKGDIAEGYSVSREKKESFPLTVTSAQKNPTAFYLCASRPQQRGTNTEAFFGQGTRLTVV.